This entry is about one T cell receptor (beta chain). The repertoire was sequenced with immunoSEQ multiplex PCR; TCRdb's copy has only in-frame clones and lacks some. The sample includes 450,000 to 550,000 clones, 79% of them seen just once. CDR3 length equals 18 residues. Trimming cost V 1 base and J 3 bases; bases outside gene matches: 7. CDR1 SGHRS and CDR2 YFSETQ come from the germline V gene. The source of the sample is a study of shared clonotypes between healthy human individuals. Overall study: The donors, two women and a few men, were aged 18 to 49.

The specimen was PBMCs. This chain uses TRBV5-1 with TRBJ2-1; 13 bases fit TRBD2. The TCR comes from a woman in her thirties or forties in good health. Some clones in this sample may be carry-over from other donors' samples. In DNA form, the CDR3 reads TGCGCCAGCAGCTTGTACCCCCGGACTAGCGGGAGCTACAATGAGCAGTTCTTC. Residues: CASSLYPRTSGSYNEQFF.